These 18 T cell receptor beta chains share one sample of origin, sequenced in a study of human T cells and chemical hapten exposure. Time point: patch test 1, 2 weeks after DPC sensitization. The sample's treatment: therapeutic diphenylcyclopropenone sensitization with weekly scalp DPC. TCRdb called the RACE reads again in MiXCR, with one record for every CDR3 protein. The table lists 180,000 or so distinct CDR3 sequences, under 25% of them singletons. The sequenced sample was whole blood, obtained in connection with sensitization to the hapten diphenylcyclopropenone (DPC). The source of these receptors is a woman aged 45-60 years with alopecia areata. Some clones in this sample may be carry-over from other donors' samples.

This clonotype was seen ten or more times. The chain links TRBV29-1 to TRBJ2-5, with D possibly TRBD2 on 7 matching bases. This CDR3 comprises 12 residues. Germline V gene data show CDR1 as SQVTM and CDR2 as ANQGSEA. The germline V and J ends were trimmed by 4 bases and 4 bases, with 10 bases remaining between them. CDR3 sequence (DNA): TGCAGCGTTGGGGAGGGGGTAGAGACCCAGTACTTC. Translated, it gives CSVGEGVETQYF.

The sample holds a few counts of this clonotype. The chain is built from TRBV29-1 and TRBJ2-1; 11 bases fit TRBD2. Germline CDR1 and CDR2: SQVTM and ANQGSEA. The ends lost 2 bases at V and 5 bases at J; junction bases unmatched: 5. The CDR3 has 15 amino acids. The CDR3 spells CSVEWASGRNNEQFF. In nucleotides, the CDR3 is TGCAGCGTTGAATGGGCTAGCGGGAGGAACAATGAGCAGTTCTTC.

The sample holds a few counts of this clonotype. The chain combines TRBV29-1 with TRBJ1-1; weak D call: TRBD1 (5 bases). Trimming removed 4 bases from V and 5 bases from J, with 11 bases in between. The CDR3 is made up of 12 amino acids. The germline V gene encodes CDR1 SQVTM and CDR2 ANQGSEA. The CDR3 nucleotides read TGCAGCGTTGCACAGGTAGGGACTGAAGCTTTCTTT. Translation gives CSVAQVGTEAFF.

The chain combines TRBV27 with TRBJ2-7, with a weak D call TRBD1 (5 bases). Trimming pared 3 bases from V and 5 bases from J, leaving 14 bases between. The germline V gene encodes CDR1 MNHEY and CDR2 SMNVEV (reference sequence). This CDR3 spans 14 amino acids. The CDR3 reads CASSLTIGRDEQYF. The CDR3 nucleotides read TGTGCCAGCAGTTTGACAATCGGCAGGGACGAGCAGTACTTC.

This clonotype has a handful of counts. V is TRBV18 and J is TRBJ2-1, with 7 bases that match TRBD2. CDR1 and CDR2 from the germline V gene are KGHSH and LQKENI. Trimming at V came to 2 bases and at J to 2 bases, leaving 3 bases not matched to a gene. The CDR3 length is 15 residues. DNA of the CDR3: TGTGCCAGCTCACCAACGGGAGGTCCCTACAATGAGCAGTTCTTC. It yields the protein CASSPTGGPYNEQFF.

The chain combines TRBV18 with TRBJ1-5; D is unresolved. Germline V gene sequence: CDR1 KGHSH, CDR2 LQKENI. This CDR3 region has 13 residues. V lost 7 bases and J 7 bases, leaving 14 bases between the germline ends. CDR3 region: CASCQEMGQPQHF. CDR3 in DNA: TGTGCCAGCTGTCAGGAGATGGGACAGCCCCAGCATTTT.

This clonotype was seen more than once but under ten times. The CDR3 spells CASRSLNSRHEQYF. The CDR3 DNA reads as TGTGCCAGCAGGTCCCTAAATAGCAGGCACGAGCAGTACTTC. V gene TRBV6-6 combines with J gene TRBJ2-7, with D unclear. Germline CDR1 is MNHNY and CDR2 is SVGAGI (reference sequence). This CDR3 spans 14 amino acids. Trimming left V 6 bases short and J 5 bases short, with 17 bases between.

The V and J genes are TRBV4-1 and TRBJ1-1; D perhaps matches TRBD1 (6 bases). CDR3 length: 14 residues. Germline CDR1 and CDR2: MGHRA and YSYEKL. The V end was cut by 0 bases, the J end by 4 bases, with 9 bases between. CDR3 amino acids: CASSQEGGSTEAFF. The CDR3, as DNA: TGCGCCAGCAGCCAAGAGGGGGGCAGCACTGAAGCTTTCTTT.

This clonotype came up a few times. The chain has TRBV7-9 and TRBJ1-1; D unclear. With 5 bases removed from V and 5 bases from J, the gap between germline ends came to 15 bases. Per germline, CDR1 SEHNR and CDR2 FQNEAQ (reference sequence). CDR3 length equals 14 residues. In DNA, the CDR3 is TGTGCCAGCAGCACACCCCGGATCGGGACTGAAGCTTTCTTT. Protein: CASSTPRIGTEAFF.

This rearrangement joins TRBV6-5 to TRBJ2-7, with D perhaps given as TRBD1 or TRBD2 (5 bases each). V was cut by 5 bases and J by 3 bases, with 14 bases left in between. Per the germline V gene, CDR1 is MNHEY and CDR2 is SVGAGI. The CDR3 length is 14 residues. CDR3 in DNA: TGTGCCAGCAGTGTTCCGGGACGGCGCTACGAGCAGTACTTC. Translated: CASSVPGRRYEQYF.

The chain combines TRBV5-1 with TRBJ2-3, with TRBD2 matching over 7 bases. With V trimmed by 5 bases and J by 3 bases, 12 bases remained unmatched. This CDR3 comprises 16 residues. The V gene's germline CDR1 is SGHRS and CDR2 YFSETQ. The CDR3 sequence: CASRGFGGSITDTQYF. The CDR3, as DNA: TGCGCCAGCAGGGGATTTGGCGGGAGTATAACAGATACGCAGTATTTT.

The chain couples TRBV6-6 to TRBJ2-7; D gene unclear. The CDR3 runs to 15 residues. V lost 6 bases and J lost 0, with 15 bases in between. Germline values: CDR1 MNHNY, CDR2 SVGAGI (reference sequence). CDR3 protein: CASSSPHTTSYEQYF. CDR3 bases: TGTGCCAGCAGCAGCCCTCATACGACCTCCTACGAGCAGTACTTC.

This chain connects TRBV7-6 to TRBJ2-1; maybe TRBD2 (6 bases). CDR3 length equals 16 residues. Germline CDR1 and CDR2: SGHVS and FNYEAQ. V dropped 5 bases and J dropped 5 bases, with 19 bases sitting between them. The CDR3, as DNA: TGTGCCAGCAGCCGCCATCCGGCTAGCGCCCACAATGAGCAGTTCTTC. Encoded protein: CASSRHPASAHNEQFF.

The V call is TRBV11-2, the J call TRBJ1-3, with unresolved D. The CDR3 consists of 10 residues. Per the germline V gene, CDR1 is SGHAT and CDR2 is FQNNGV. V was trimmed by 8 bases and J by 4 bases, leaving 3 bases between them. The CDR3 sequence: CASGGNTIYF. The CDR3 nucleotides read TGTGCCAGCGGAGGAAACACCATATATTTT.

The sample holds a few counts of this clonotype. V and J are TRBV24-1 and TRBJ1-2, with TRBD1 matching 9 bases. Per the germline V gene, CDR1 is KGHDR and CDR2 is SFDVKD. V gave up 2 bases and J gave up 3 bases; unmatched junction bases: 6. The CDR3 loop spans 16 amino acids. The CDR3 spells CATSDSRTGAYYGYTF. In DNA, the CDR3 is TGTGCCACCAGTGATTCCCGGACAGGGGCATACTATGGCTACACCTTC.

This chain uses TRBV2 with TRBJ1-5; D is ambiguous. The CDR3 sequence is 13 residues long. V lost 7 bases and J 0 bases, leaving 7 bases between the germline ends. From germline, CDR1 is SNHLY and CDR2 FYNNEI. Written as DNA, the CDR3 is TGTGCCAGCACTTGGGATAGCAATCAGCCCCAGCATTTT. It codes for CASTWDSNQPQHF.

This clonotype turned up a few times. The rearrangement joins TRBV20-1 to TRBJ2-5, with 8 bases that match TRBD2. Germline assignment: CDR1 DFQATT and CDR2 SNEGSKA (reference sequence). Trimming at V came to 3 bases and at J to 1 base, leaving 7 bases not matched to a gene. The CDR3 sequence is 15 residues long. The CDR3 DNA reads TGCAGTGCTAGCAGGATAGCGGGAACCCAAGAGACCCAGTACTTC. This sequence encodes CSASRIAGTQETQYF.

The V and J genes are TRBV2 and TRBJ2-7, with D tentatively TRBD1 (6 bases). Between the trimmed V and J ends, which lost 2 bases and 5 bases, there was a span of 16 bases. The CDR3 loop spans 15 amino acids. Per the germline V gene, CDR1 is SNHLY and CDR2 is FYNNEI. The CDR3 loop reads CASSELPGHRDEQYF. The CDR3 bases are TGTGCCAGCAGTGAACTCCCGGGCCACAGGGACGAGCAGTACTTC.